This T cell receptor (beta chain) stems from a study of cytomegalovirus exposure and HLA in healthy donors. Points from the study as a whole: The number of N-insertions in an Asian-associated ancestry cluster was reportedly below the approximately 690-donor mean in a later analysis. Three chains linked to CMV were shown in vitro to be specific for CMV antigens. 87-base-pair reads could not separate some V segments, including TRBV6-2 and TRBV6-3.

PCR amplification relied on 60 Vbeta primers (plus 13 Jbeta primers). Assay: immunoSEQ multiplex PCR; the TCRdb copy retains only in-frame clones and omits some. The sample lists 150,000 to 200,000 clones, 70% to 90% occurring once. Remarks on this clone: The target antigen is unknown.

The CDR3 runs to 15 residues. V lost 1 base, J lost 2 bases, and 11 bases lay in between. From germline, CDR1 is SNHLY and CDR2 FYNNEI. This TCR came from a woman between 18 and 29 years old in good health and CMV-seropositive. Source material: PBMCs. The chain employs TRBV2 and TRBJ1-2; weak D call: TRBD1 (6 bases). CDR3 loop: CASSEDRAINYGYTF. The CDR3 DNA reads TGTGCCAGCAGTGAAGACAGGGCAATAAACTATGGCTACACCTTC.